A selection of T cell receptor beta chains follows, all from one sample in a study of blood T cell repertoires in COVID-19. Measured with immunoSEQ multiplex PCR; TCRdb has only the in-frame clones, and not every one. The repertoire includes around 50,000 clones, 60% to 80% of them detected once, and around 5.4% sits in the top ten. Material for sequencing was PBMCs or T cells enriched from blood (not recorded which). Every receptor here comes from a woman in her fifties or sixties with acute COVID-19. The CDR3 runs from the conserved cysteine through the conserved F or W. D genes are given only for firm matches. Only part of the rows carry a size: once, few, many, or a class if the clone is expanded.

J gene: TRBJ1-5
V gene: TRBV27
clone size: .
D gene: TRBD1
CDR3 protein: CASSPGQYSNQPQHF
CDR3 DNA: TGTGCCAGCAGCCCGGGACAGTATAGCAATCAGCCCCAGCATTTT

J gene: TRBJ1-5
V gene: TRBV5-1
clone size: once
D gene: TRBD1
CDR3 protein: CASSPDRADQPQHF
CDR3 DNA: TGCGCCAGCAGCCCGGACAGGGCGGATCAGCCCCAGCATTTT

J gene: TRBJ1-6
V gene: TRBV4-1
clone size: many
D gene: TRBD1
CDR3 protein: CASSQGVWAGTENSPLHF
CDR3 DNA: TGCGCCAGCAGCCAAGGGGTTTGGGCCGGGACAGAAAATTCACCCCTCCACTTT

J gene: TRBJ1-1
V gene: TRBV7-9
clone size: .
D gene: TRBD1
CDR3 protein: CASSLNRGLNTEAFF
CDR3 DNA: TGTGCCAGCAGCCTAAACAGGGGCTTGAACACTGAAGCTTTCTTT

J gene: TRBJ2-3
V gene: TRBV25-1
clone size: medium-sized
D gene: TRBD1
CDR3 protein: CASSRQGSDTQYF
CDR3 DNA: TGTGCCAGCAGTCGACAGGGCTCCGATACGCAGTATTTT

J gene: TRBJ2-4
V gene: TRBV11-2
clone size: .
D gene: .
CDR3 protein: CASSFGPGENIQYF
CDR3 DNA: TGTGCCAGCAGCTTCGGTCCAGGGGAAAACATTCAGTACTTC

J gene: TRBJ2-7
V gene: TRBV11-2
clone size: once
D gene: .
CDR3 protein: CASSGRVSGEQYF
CDR3 DNA: TGTGCCAGCAGTGGCAGGGTATCGGGCGAGCAGTACTTC

J gene: TRBJ1-2
V gene: TRBV30
clone size: .
D gene: .
CDR3 protein: CAWSDPGGASYGYTF
CDR3 DNA: TGTGCCTGGAGTGACCCGGGGGGGGCTTCCTATGGCTACACCTTC

J gene: TRBJ2-5
V gene: TRBV29-1
clone size: .
D gene: TRBD2
CDR3 protein: CSVDPGLAGGTQYF
CDR3 DNA: TGCAGCGTTGACCCGGGACTAGCGGGGGGGACCCAGTACTTC

J gene: TRBJ2-5
V gene: TRBV9
clone size: .
D gene: TRBD2
CDR3 protein: CASSVGTSGGAGQETQYF
CDR3 DNA: TGTGCCAGCAGCGTAGGGACTAGCGGGGGGGCGGGCCAAGAGACCCAGTACTTC

J gene: TRBJ1-4
V gene: TRBV5-8
clone size: .
D gene: TRBD1
CDR3 protein: CASSLANRGEKLFF
CDR3 DNA: TGTGCCAGCAGCTTGGCCAACAGGGGCGAAAAACTGTTTTTT

J gene: TRBJ1-5
V gene: TRBV28
clone size: .
D gene: .
CDR3 protein: CASRAGTAYSNQPQHF
CDR3 DNA: TGTGCCAGCAGAGCGGGGACGGCTTATAGCAATCAGCCCCAGCATTTT

J gene: TRBJ1-6
V gene: TRBV7-9
clone size: .
D gene: .
CDR3 protein: CASSLGRQALSPLHF
CDR3 DNA: TGTGCCAGCAGCTTAGGCAGACAGGCTCTTTCCCCCCTCCACTTT